Detailed here is one T cell receptor (beta chain). Its cognate antigen is unknown. Naive CD8 isolation took CD45RO-negative cells positively selected for CCR7 and excluded terminally differentiated effector memory CD45RA+ cells. The data stem from a study of shared clonotypes between healthy human individuals. Study-wide results and caveats: Donors were few, which limited the genetic and exposure-history diversity represented. Depth was large, yet rarefaction showed that sorted-subset sequencing was incomplete. The naive CD4 repertoires of a few donors were compared, and about 5% of clonotypes were shared.

Produced via immunoSEQ multiplex PCR; TCRdb's table is partial and in-frame only. Of millions of clones listed, about 94% are singletons. This TCR was sampled from a man younger than 35 in good health. Sample: naive CD8+ T cells sorted from blood.

CDR3 nucleotides: TGTGCCAGCAGTCTACAGGAACCTTATAATTCACCCCTCCACTTT. Residues: CASSLQEPYNSPLHF. J is TRBJ1-6 and V is TRBV6-5; D possibly corresponds to TRBD1 (5 bases). The ends were cut back, 5 bases at V and 4 bases at J, with 12 bases in the middle. The germline CDR1 and CDR2 sequences are MNHEY and SVGAGI. This CDR3 has 15 amino acids.